The 17 T cell receptor beta chains reported below all come from one sample, sequenced in a study of T-cell reconstitution after alpha-beta-depleted transplantation in children. Preparation of the TCRbeta library involved a method that used unique molecular identifiers. TCRdb itself ran the PCR reads through MiXCR, one entry per CDR3 protein. Of roughly 500,000 distinct CDR3 sequences in the sample, about 17% were seen once. The sample in question was PBMCs from the stem cell graft donor, obtained from the stem cell graft. The source of these receptors is a human donor who donated a stem cell graft to a child with acute lymphoblastic leukemia.

The chain links TRBV20-1 to TRBJ2-7; 11 bases fit TRBD2. Losses at the gene ends were 6 bases for V and 4 bases for J; bases not matched to a gene: 14. In germline, CDR1 is DFQATT, CDR2 SNEGSKA (reference sequence). This CDR3 comprises 16 residues. Here the CDR3 DNA reads TGCAGTGCCAGGACCCTCGATAGCGGGAGGGGGTACGAGCAGTACTTC. Translating gives CSARTLDSGRGYEQYF.

The chain employs TRBV9 and TRBJ1-2, with D possibly TRBD1 on 6 matching bases. Germline V gives CDR1 SGDLS, CDR2 YYNGEE. V lost 0 bases, J lost 4 bases, and 19 bases lay in between. This CDR3 region has 17 residues. The DNA for the CDR3 is TGTGCCAGCAGCGTAGAGGCCCGGGGGGCGCTTTTCTATGGCTACACCTTC. Amino acid sequence: CASSVEARGALFYGYTF.

This clonotype occurred a few times. The rearrangement uses TRBV29-1 and TRBJ1-2; 9 nucleotides line up with TRBD1. CDR3 size: 14 residues. Germline V gene data show CDR1 as SQVTM and CDR2 as ANQGSEA. V dropped 3 bases and J dropped 6; count of bases not matched to a gene: 8. Here the CDR3 DNA reads TGCAGCGTTGACGTACAGGGGGCTGATGATGGCTACACCTTC. Its protein is CSVDVQGADDGYTF.

This clonotype has only one observation. The chain carries TRBV18 and TRBJ1-1, with TRBD1 matching 8 bases. The V segment lost 0 bases and the J segment 1 base; nucleotides outside the gene matches: 7. This CDR3 has 17 amino acids. Germline V gene data show CDR1 as KGHSH and CDR2 as LQKENI. The CDR3 sequence: CASSPPQGGQGNTEAFF. DNA for the CDR3: TGTGCCAGCTCACCACCCCAAGGCGGACAGGGGAACACTGAAGCTTTCTTT.

This chain links TRBV6-1 with TRBJ1-3; 10 bases align to TRBD1. CDR3 length: 16 amino acids. Per the germline V gene, CDR1 is MNHNS and CDR2 is SASEGT. With 6 bases clipped from V and 0 bases from J, the junction kept 5 bases outside the gene matches. The CDR3, as DNA: TGTGCCAGCAGCCCCGGGACAGGGGTCTCTGGAAACACCATATATTTT. Protein sequence: CASSPGTGVSGNTIYF.

The chain carries TRBV12-3 or TRBV12-4 and TRBJ2-7; 13 bases line up with TRBD2. J gave up 11 bases and V 6 bases, and 10 bases lay outside the gene matches. The CDR3 covers 14 residues. CDR3 in amino acids: CASRPSGLAGLKYF. The CDR3 DNA follows: TGTGCCAGCAGGCCTTCGGGACTAGCGGGGTTAAAGTACTTC.

The V call is TRBV7-2, the J call TRBJ1-2; D is perhaps TRBD1 (5 bases). Per germline, CDR1 SGHTA and CDR2 FQGNSA. There are 16 residues in the CDR3. V was trimmed by 7 bases and J by 5 bases, leaving 23 bases between them. CDR3 in amino acids: CASTPETKGQLYGYTF. DNA of the CDR3: TGTGCCAGCACCCCTGAAACAAAGGGGCAGTTGTATGGCTACACCTTC. The whole variable domain, remainder taken from reference TRBV7-2 and TRBJ1-2, is GAGVSQSPSNKVTEKGKDVELRCDPISGHTALYWYRQSLGQGLEFLIYFQGNSAPDKSGLPSDRFSAERTGGSVSTLTIQRTQQEDSAVYLCASTPETKGQLYGYTFGSGTRLTVV.

V usage is TRBV5-6 and J usage is TRBJ1-2; the match to TRBD1 covers 7 bases. CDR1 is SGHDT, CDR2 YYEEEE, per germline. After removal of 3 bases from V and 2 bases from J, the junction contained 10 bases not matched to a gene. The CDR3 is 16 residues long. The CDR3 here is CASSSNPVGGNYGYTF. Here the CDR3 DNA reads TGTGCCAGCAGCTCTAACCCGGTAGGGGGCAACTATGGCTACACCTTC.

This clonotype was seen only a few times. The chain combines TRBV5-1 with TRBJ2-1; TRBD2 matches at 10 bases. The ends lost 1 base at V and 1 base at J; junction bases unmatched: 5. This CDR3 is 17 amino acids long. Germline CDR1 reads SGHRS; CDR2 reads YFSETQ. The CDR3 sequence: CASSLSGRASSYNEQFF. The CDR3 DNA reads as TGCGCCAGCAGCTTGAGCGGGAGGGCCAGTTCCTACAATGAGCAGTTCTTC.

In its sample, this clonotype was seen many times. The gene calls are TRBV7-9 and TRBJ1-3; D is uncertain. Trimming took off 0 bases at V and 4 bases at J, with 1 base between the two ends. Germline V gene sequence: CDR1 SEHNR, CDR2 FQNEAQ (reference sequence). The CDR3 sequence is 12 residues long. The CDR3 DNA reads as TGTGCCAGCAGCTTAGCCGGAAACACCATATATTTT. Translated: CASSLAGNTIYF.

This rearrangement joins TRBV2 to TRBJ1-1, with D uncertain. V gave up 9 bases and J gave up 7 bases, with 21 bases separating them. Germline V lookup: CDR1 SNHLY, CDR2 FYNNEI. The CDR3 length is 14 residues. DNA of the CDR3: TGTGCCAGACTCGATATAGCGGTCAAAGGTGAAGCTTTCTTT. Protein product: CARLDIAVKGEAFF.

This clonotype has a handful of counts. The chain employs TRBV7-3 and TRBJ2-7; TRBD2 matches 14 bases. Germline V CDR1 and CDR2: SGHTA, FQGTGA. CDR3 length: 15 residues. V dropped 3 bases and J dropped 6; count of bases not matched to a gene: 4. The CDR3 sequence: CASSFGLAGGGEQYF. CDR3 in DNA: TGTGCCAGCAGCTTCGGACTAGCGGGAGGTGGCGAGCAGTACTTC.

V usage is TRBV15 and J usage is TRBJ2-1, with 8 positions matching TRBD1. J lost 0 bases, V lost 3 bases, and 7 bases had no gene match. Germline V gene lookup returns CDR1 LNHNV and CDR2 YYDKDF (reference sequence). This CDR3 has 17 amino acids. The CDR3, as DNA: TGTGCCACCAGCAGCCCCGGGCAGGGGGCCTCCTACAATGAGCAGTTCTTC. It yields the protein CATSSPGQGASYNEQFF.

The V and J genes are TRBV15 and TRBJ2-1; TRBD2 agrees at 8 bases. Germline V lookup: CDR1 LNHNV, CDR2 YYDKDF (reference sequence). The CDR3 totals 18 residues. The V and J ends lost 1 base and 4 bases, in that order; junction bases with no gene match: 12. For the CDR3, the DNA is TGTGCCACCAGCAGAGTATATGGCGAGACTAGCGATTACAATGAGCAGTTCTTC. Translation: CATSRVYGETSDYNEQFF.

This clonotype was seen more than once but under ten times. The gene calls are TRBV10-3 and TRBJ2-5; TRBD2 matches at 8 bases. Trimming cost V 0 bases and J 0 bases; bases outside gene matches: 6. CDR1 is ENHRY, CDR2 SYGVKD, per germline. The CDR3 length is 17 residues. In nucleotides, the CDR3 is TGTGCCATCAGTGAGTCATATAGCGGGGCCCACCAAGAGACCCAGTACTTC. The encoded protein is CAISESYSGAHQETQYF.

The genes are TRBV5-1 and TRBJ1-5, with D unresolved. V was cut by 1 base and J by 4 bases, with 12 bases left in between. This CDR3 is 15 amino acids long. Germline CDR1 and CDR2: SGHRS and YFSETQ. CDR3 DNA sequence: TGCGCCAGCAGCTTGAGCGGTGGAGAAAATCAGCCCCAGCATTTT. It translates to CASSLSGGENQPQHF.

This clonotype was seen only a few times. The genes are TRBV14 and TRBJ2-5; TRBD1 agrees at 10 bases. V dropped 2 bases and J dropped 10; count of bases not matched to a gene: 13. The CDR3 length is 16 residues. Per the germline V gene, CDR1 is SGHDN and CDR2 is FVKESK. CDR3 amino acids: CASSQPAGQGQVDQYF. The CDR3 DNA reads as TGTGCCAGCAGCCAACCGGCGGGACAGGGGCAGGTGGACCAGTACTTC.